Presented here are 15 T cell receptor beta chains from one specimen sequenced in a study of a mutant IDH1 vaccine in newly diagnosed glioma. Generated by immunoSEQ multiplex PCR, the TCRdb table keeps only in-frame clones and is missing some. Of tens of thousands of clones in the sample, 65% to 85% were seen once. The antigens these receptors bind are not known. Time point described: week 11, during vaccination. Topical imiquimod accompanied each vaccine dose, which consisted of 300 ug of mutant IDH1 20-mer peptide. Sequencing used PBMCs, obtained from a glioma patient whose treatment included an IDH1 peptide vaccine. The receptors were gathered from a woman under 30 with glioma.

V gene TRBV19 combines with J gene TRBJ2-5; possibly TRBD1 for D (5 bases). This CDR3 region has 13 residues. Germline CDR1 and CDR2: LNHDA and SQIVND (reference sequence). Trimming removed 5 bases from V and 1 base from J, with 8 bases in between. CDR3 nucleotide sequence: TGTGCCAGTAGTGCAGGGTCCCAAGAGACCCAGTACTTC. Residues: CASSAGSQETQYF.

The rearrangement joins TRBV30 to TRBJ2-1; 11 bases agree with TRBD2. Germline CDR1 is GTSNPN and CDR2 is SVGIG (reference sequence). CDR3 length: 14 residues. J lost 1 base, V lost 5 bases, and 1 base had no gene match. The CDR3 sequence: CAWGLAGSYNEQFF. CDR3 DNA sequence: TGTGCCTGGGGACTAGCGGGTTCCTACAATGAGCAGTTCTTC.

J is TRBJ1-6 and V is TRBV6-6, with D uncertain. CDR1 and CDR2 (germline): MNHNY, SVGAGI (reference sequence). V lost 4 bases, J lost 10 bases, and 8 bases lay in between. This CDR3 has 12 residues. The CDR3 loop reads CASSSIGSPLHF. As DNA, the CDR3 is TGTGCCAGCAGTTCCATTGGGTCACCCCTCCACTTT.

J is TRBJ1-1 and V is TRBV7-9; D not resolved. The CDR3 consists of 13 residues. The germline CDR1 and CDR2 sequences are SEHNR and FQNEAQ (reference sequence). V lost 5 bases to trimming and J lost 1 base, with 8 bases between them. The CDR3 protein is CASSPRGNTEAFF. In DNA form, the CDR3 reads TGTGCCAGCAGCCCACGGGGGAACACTGAAGCTTTCTTT.

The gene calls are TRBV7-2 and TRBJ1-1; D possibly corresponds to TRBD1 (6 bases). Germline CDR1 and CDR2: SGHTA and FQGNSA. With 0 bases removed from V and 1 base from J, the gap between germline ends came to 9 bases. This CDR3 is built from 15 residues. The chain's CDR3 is CASSLAGAGNTEAFF. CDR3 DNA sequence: TGTGCCAGCAGCTTAGCGGGGGCGGGGAACACTGAAGCTTTCTTT.

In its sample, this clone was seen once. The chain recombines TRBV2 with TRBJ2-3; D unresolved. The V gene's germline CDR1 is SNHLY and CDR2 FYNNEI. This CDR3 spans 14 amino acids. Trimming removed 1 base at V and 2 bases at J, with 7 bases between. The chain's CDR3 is CASSEELSTDTQYF. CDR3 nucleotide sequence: TGTGCCAGCAGTGAAGAACTATCCACAGATACGCAGTATTTT.

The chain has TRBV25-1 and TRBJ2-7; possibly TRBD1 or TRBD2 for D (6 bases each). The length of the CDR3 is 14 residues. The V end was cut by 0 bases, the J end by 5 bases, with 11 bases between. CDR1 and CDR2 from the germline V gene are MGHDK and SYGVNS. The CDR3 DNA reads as TGTGCCAGCAGTGAATATGGGGGGCTCCACGAGCAGTACTTC. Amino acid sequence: CASSEYGGLHEQYF.

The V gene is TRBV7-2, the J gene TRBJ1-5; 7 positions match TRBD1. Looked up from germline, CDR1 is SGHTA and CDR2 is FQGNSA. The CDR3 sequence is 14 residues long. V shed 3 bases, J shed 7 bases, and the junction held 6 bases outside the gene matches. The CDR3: CASSLTGPGQPQHF. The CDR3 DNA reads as TGTGCCAGCAGCTTGACAGGGCCTGGGCAGCCCCAGCATTTT.

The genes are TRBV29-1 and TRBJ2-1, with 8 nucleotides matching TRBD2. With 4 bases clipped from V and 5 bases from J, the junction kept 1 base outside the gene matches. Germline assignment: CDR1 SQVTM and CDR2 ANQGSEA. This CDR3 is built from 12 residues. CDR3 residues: CSVALADNEQFF. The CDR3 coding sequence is TGCAGCGTTGCACTAGCGGACAATGAGCAGTTCTTC.

CDR3 loop: CASSTGQYYEQYF. CDR3 DNA sequence: TGTGCCAGCAGCACAGGACAGTACTACGAGCAGTACTTC. V gene TRBV7-8 combines with J gene TRBJ2-7; D might be TRBD1 (6 bases). The CDR3 is 13 amino acids. Per germline, CDR1 SGHVS and CDR2 FQNEAQ. The V end was cut by 5 bases, the J end by 3 bases, with 11 bases between.

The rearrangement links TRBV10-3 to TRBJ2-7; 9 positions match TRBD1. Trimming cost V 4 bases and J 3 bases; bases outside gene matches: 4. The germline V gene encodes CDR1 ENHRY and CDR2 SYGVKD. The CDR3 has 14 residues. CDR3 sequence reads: CAISVRGQGYEQYF. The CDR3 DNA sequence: TGTGCCATCAGTGTGAGGGGACAGGGCTACGAGCAGTACTTC.

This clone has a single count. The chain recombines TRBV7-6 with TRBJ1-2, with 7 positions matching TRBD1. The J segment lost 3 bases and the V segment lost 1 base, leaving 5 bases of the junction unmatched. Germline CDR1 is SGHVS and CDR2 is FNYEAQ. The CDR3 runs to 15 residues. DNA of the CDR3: TGTGCCAGCAGCTTAGTAGGGGACAGCCACTATGGCTACACCTTC. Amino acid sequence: CASSLVGDSHYGYTF.

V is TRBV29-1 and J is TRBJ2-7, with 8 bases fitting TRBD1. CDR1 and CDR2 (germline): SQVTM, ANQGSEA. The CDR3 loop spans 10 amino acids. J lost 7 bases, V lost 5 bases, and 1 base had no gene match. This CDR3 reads CSVWDREQYF. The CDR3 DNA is TGCAGCGTTTGGGACAGGGAGCAGTACTTC.

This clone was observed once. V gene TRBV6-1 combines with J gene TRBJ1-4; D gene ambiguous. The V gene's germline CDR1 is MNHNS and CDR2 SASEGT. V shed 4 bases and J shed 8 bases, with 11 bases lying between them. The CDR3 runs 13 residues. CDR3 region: CASSVRREEKLFF. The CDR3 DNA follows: TGTGCCAGCAGTGTCCGTCGAGAGGAAAAACTGTTTTTT.

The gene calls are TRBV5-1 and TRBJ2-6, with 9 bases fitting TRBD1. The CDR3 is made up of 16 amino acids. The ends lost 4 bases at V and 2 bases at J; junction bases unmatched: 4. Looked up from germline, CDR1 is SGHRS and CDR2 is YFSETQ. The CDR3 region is CASSPWTGAGANVLTF. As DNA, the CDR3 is TGCGCCAGCAGCCCATGGACAGGGGCTGGGGCCAACGTCCTGACTTTC.